Given below is one T cell receptor beta chain in context. The data were obtained in a study of shared clonotypes between healthy human individuals. Study information: The composition of the donors was a couple of women and a few men aged 18 to 49.

There are 14 residues in the CDR3. V shed 10 bases, J shed 2 bases, and the junction held 6 bases outside the gene matches. Germline V gene sequence: CDR1 WSHSY, CDR2 SAAADI. Assay used: immunoSEQ multiplex PCR; TCRdb lists only in-frame clones, some missing. There are more than 400,000 clones in the sample; 78% occur only once, and 12% lies in the top ten. The sample consisted of PBMCs. The receptor comes from a woman between 40 and 55 years old in good health. Some clones in this sample may be carry-over from other donors' samples. J is TRBJ2-3 and V is TRBV10-2, with 10 bases lining up with TRBD2. The CDR3 nucleotides read TGCGCCATCTCGACTAGCGGGTTCACAGATACGCAGTATTTT. Encoded protein: CAISTSGFTDTQYF.